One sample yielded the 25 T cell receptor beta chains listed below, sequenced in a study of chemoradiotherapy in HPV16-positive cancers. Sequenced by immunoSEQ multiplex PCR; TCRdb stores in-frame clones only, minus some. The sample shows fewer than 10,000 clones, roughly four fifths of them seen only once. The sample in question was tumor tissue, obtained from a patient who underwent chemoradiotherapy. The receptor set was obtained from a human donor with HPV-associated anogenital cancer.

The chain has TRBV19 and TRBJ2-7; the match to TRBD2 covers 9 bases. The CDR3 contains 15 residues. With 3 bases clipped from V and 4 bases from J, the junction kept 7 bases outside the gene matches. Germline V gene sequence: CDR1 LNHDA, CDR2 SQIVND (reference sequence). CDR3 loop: CASSMSDSGSYEQYF. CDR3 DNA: TGTGCCAGTAGTATGTCCGATAGCGGGAGTTACGAGCAGTACTTC.

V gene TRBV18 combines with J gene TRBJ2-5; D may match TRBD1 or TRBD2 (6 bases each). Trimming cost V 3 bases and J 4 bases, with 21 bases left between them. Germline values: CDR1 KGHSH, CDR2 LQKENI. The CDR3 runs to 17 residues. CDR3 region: CASSPPGRGPLGETQYF. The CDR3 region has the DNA TGTGCCAGCTCACCCCCGGGACGGGGGCCCTTGGGAGAGACCCAGTACTTC.

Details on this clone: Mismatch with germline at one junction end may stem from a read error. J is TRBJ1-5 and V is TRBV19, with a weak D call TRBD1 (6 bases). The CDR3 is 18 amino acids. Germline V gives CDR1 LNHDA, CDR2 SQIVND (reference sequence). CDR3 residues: CASSKKWTAIYSNQPQHF. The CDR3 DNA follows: TGTGCTAGTAGTAAGAAGTGGACAGCGATTTATAGCAATCAGCCCCAGCATTTT. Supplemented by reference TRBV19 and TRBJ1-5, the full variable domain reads DGGITQSPKYLFRKEGQNVTLSCEQNLNHDAMYWYRQDPGQGLRLIYYSQIVNDFQKGDIAEGYSVSREKKESFPLTVTSAQKNPTAFYLCASSKKWTAIYSNQPQHFGDGTRLSIL.

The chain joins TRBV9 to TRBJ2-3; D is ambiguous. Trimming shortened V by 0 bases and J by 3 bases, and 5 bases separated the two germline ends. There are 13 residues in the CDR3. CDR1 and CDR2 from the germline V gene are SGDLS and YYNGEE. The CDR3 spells CASSVGVTDTQYF. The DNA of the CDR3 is TGTGCCAGCAGCGTAGGGGTGACAGATACGCAGTATTTT.

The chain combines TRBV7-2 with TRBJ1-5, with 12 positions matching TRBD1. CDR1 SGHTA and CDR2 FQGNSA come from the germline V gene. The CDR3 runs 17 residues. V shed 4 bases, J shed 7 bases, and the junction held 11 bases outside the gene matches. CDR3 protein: CASSWGTGTGGGQPQHF. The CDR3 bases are TGTGCCAGCAGCTGGGGCACCGGGACAGGGGGCGGGCAGCCCCAGCATTTT.

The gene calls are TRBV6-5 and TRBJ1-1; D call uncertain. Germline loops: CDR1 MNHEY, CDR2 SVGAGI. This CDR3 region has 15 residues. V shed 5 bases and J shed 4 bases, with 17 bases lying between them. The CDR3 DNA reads TGTGCCAGCAGTGCCCCCCGGGCATTGGGCACTGAAGCTTTCTTT. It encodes CASSAPRALGTEAFF.

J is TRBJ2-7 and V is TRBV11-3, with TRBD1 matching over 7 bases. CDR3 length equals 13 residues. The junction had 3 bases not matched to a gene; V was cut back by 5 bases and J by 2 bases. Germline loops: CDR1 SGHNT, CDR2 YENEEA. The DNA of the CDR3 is TGTGCCAGCAGCACCGGGACAGCCTACGAGCAGTACTTC. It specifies CASSTGTAYEQYF.

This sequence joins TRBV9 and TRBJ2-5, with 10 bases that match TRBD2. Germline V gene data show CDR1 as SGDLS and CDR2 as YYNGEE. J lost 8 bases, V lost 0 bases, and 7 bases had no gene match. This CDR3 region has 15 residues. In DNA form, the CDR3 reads TGTGCCAGCAGCGTAGCCTGGGGACTAGCGCAAACCCAGTACTTC. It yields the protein CASSVAWGLAQTQYF.

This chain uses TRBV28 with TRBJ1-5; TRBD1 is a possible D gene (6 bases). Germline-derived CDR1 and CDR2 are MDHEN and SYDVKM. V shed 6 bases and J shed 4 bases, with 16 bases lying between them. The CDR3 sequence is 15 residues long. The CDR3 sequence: CASRRGGGRNQPQHF. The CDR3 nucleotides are TGTGCCAGCAGACGAGGGGGGGGACGGAATCAGCCCCAGCATTTT. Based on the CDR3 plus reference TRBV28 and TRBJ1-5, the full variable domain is DVKVTQSSRYLVKRTGEKVFLECVQDMDHENMFWYRQDPGLGLRLIYFSYDVKMKEKGDIPEGYSVSREKKERFSLILESASTNQTSMYLCASRRGGGRNQPQHFGDGTRLSIL.

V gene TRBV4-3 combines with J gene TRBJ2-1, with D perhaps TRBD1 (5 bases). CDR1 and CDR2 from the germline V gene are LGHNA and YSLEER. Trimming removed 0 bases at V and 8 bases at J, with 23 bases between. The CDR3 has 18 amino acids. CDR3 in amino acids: CASSQDHGADQWLYEQFF. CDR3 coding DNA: TGCGCCAGCAGCCAAGATCATGGGGCCGATCAATGGTTGTATGAGCAGTTCTTC.

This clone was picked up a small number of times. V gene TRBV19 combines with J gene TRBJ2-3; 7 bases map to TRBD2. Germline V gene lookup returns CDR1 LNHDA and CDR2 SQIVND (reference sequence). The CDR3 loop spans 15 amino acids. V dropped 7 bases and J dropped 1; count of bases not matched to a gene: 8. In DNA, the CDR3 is TGTGCCAGTAAGAATAAGCGGGGCCGCACAGATACGCAGTATTTT. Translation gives CASKNKRGRTDTQYF.

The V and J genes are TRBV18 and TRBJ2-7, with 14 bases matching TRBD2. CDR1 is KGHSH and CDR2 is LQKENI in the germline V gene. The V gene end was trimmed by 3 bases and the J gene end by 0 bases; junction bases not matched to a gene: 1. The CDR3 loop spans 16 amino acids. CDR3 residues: CASSPGLAGASYEQYV. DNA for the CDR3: TGTGCCAGCTCACCGGGACTAGCGGGGGCCTCCTACGAGCAGTACGTC.

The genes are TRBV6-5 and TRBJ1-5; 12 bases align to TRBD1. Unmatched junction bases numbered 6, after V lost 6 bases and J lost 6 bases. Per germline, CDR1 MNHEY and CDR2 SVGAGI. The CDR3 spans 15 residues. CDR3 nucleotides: TGTGCCAGCAGCCGCGGGACAGGGGGCACTCAGCCCCAGCATTTT. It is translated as CASSRGTGGTQPQHF.

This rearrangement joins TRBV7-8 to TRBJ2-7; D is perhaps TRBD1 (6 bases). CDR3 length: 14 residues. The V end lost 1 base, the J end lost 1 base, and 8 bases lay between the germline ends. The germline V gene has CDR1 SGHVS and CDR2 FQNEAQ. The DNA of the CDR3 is TGTGCCAGCAGCTTAGTTACAGGGTCCTACGAGCAGTACGTC. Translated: CASSLVTGSYEQYV.

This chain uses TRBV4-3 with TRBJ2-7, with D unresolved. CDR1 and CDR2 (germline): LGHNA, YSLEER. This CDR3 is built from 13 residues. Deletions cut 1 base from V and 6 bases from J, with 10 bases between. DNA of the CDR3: TGCGCCAGCAGCCAAGCGGCGGTTGGCGAGCAGTACTTC. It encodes CASSQAAVGEQYF.

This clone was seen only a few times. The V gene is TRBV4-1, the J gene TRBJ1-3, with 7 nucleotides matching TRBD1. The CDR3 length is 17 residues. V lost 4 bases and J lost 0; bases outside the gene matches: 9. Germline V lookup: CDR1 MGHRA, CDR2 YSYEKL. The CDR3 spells CASSLNIWTGSGNTIYF. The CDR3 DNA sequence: TGCGCCAGCAGCCTTAATATTTGGACAGGCTCTGGAAACACCATATATTTT.

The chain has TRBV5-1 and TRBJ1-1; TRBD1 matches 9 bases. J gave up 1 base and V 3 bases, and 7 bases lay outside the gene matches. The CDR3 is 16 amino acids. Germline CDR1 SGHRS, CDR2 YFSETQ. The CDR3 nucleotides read TGCGCCAGCAGCTCAGGGGACAGGGCTGGGAACACTGAAGCTTTCTTT. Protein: CASSSGDRAGNTEAFF.

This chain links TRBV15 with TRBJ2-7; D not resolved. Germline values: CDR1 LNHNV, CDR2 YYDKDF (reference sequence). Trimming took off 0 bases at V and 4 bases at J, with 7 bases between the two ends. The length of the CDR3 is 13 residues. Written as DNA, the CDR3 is TGTGCCACCAGCAGAGATCCCGGGTACGAGCAGTACGTC. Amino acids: CATSRDPGYEQYV.

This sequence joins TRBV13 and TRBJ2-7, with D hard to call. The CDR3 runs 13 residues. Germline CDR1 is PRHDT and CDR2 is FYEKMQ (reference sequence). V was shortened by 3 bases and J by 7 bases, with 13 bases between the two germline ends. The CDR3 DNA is TGTGCCAGCAGCTTTATCCAGGCCCAAGAGCAGTACTTC. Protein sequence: CASSFIQAQEQYF.

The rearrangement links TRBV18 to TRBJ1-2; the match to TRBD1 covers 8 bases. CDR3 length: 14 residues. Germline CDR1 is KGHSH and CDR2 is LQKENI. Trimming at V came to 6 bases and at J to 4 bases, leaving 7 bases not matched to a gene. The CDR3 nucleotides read TGTGCCAGCTCCCTAACAGGGGGGGGCTATGGCTACACCTTC. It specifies CASSLTGGGYGYTF.

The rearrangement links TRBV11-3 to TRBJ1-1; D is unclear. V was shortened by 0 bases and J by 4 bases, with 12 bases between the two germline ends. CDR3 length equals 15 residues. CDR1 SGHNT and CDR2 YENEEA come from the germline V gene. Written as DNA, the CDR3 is TGTGCCAGCAGCTTAGACTCCTCAAGGAGCACTGAAGCTTTCTTT. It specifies CASSLDSSRSTEAFF.

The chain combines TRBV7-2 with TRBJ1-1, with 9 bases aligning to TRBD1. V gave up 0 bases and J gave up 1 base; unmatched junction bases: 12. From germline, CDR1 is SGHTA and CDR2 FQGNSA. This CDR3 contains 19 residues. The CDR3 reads CASSLALIQGAVGNTEAFF. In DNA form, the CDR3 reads TGTGCCAGCAGCTTAGCGCTCATACAGGGGGCAGTAGGGAACACTGAAGCTTTCTTT. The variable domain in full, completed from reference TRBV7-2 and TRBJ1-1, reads GAGVSQSPSNKVTEKGKDVELRCDPISGHTALYWYRQSLGQGLEFLIYFQGNSAPDKSGLPSDRFSAERTGGSVSTLTIQRTQQEDSAVYLCASSLALIQGAVGNTEAFFGQGTRLTVV.

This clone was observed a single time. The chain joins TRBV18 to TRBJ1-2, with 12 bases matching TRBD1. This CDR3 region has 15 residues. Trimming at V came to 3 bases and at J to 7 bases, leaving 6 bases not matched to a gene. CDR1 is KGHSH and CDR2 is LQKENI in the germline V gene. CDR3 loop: CASSPTGQGASGYTF. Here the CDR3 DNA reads TGTGCCAGCTCACCGACGGGACAGGGGGCTAGTGGCTACACCTTC.

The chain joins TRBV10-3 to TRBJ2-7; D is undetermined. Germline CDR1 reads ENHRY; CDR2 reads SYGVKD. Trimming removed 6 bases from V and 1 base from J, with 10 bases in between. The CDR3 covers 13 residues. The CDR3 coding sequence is TGTGCCATCAGGAGGTCCCTATCCTACGAGCAGTACGTC. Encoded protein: CAIRRSLSYEQYV.

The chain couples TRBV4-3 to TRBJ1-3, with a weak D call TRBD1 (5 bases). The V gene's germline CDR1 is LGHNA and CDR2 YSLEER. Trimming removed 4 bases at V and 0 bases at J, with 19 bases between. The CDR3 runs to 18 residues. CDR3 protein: CASSPAARGGLSGNTIYF. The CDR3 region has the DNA TGCGCCAGCAGCCCAGCAGCTAGGGGCGGCCTCTCTGGAAACACCATATATTTT.